The 21 T cell receptor beta chains below were found in one sample sequenced in a study of blood T cell repertoires in COVID-19. TCRdb keeps only in-frame clones here, not all; method: immunoSEQ multiplex PCR. The sample has about 140,000 clones; 75% to 90% are singletons. The sequenced sample consisted of PBMCs or T cells enriched from blood (not recorded which). The receptors were gathered from a man in his fifties or sixties who had recovered from COVID-19.

The chain links TRBV18 to TRBJ2-5; maybe TRBD2 (6 bases). This CDR3 comprises 13 residues. Germline V lookup: CDR1 KGHSH, CDR2 LQKENI. Trimming removed 4 bases at V and 1 base at J, with 7 bases between. The CDR3 sequence: CASSLGLQETQYF. CDR3 bases: TGTGCCAGCTCACTGGGACTCCAAGAGACCCAGTACTTC.

This chain joins TRBV24-1 and TRBJ2-3; D is perhaps TRBD2 (7 bases). This CDR3 is built from 15 residues. Germline CDR1 and CDR2: KGHDR and SFDVKD. Trimming cost V 0 bases and J 5 bases, with 11 bases left between them. The CDR3 sequence is CATSDLPGGKDTQYF. The DNA for the CDR3 is TGTGCCACCAGTGATTTGCCGGGGGGCAAAGATACGCAGTATTTT.

CDR3 sequence (DNA): TGTGCCAGCAGCCAAGATGCGGGACAGAAAAACTACGAGCAGTACTTC. Translation gives CASSQDAGQKNYEQYF. V and J are TRBV3-1 (or the pseudogene TRBV3-2) and TRBJ2-7, with D perhaps TRBD1 (7 bases). This CDR3 contains 16 residues. CDR1 is LGHDT and CDR2 is YNNKEL in the germline V gene (reference sequence). The germline V and J ends were trimmed by 0 bases and 3 bases, with 15 bases remaining between them.

This chain links TRBV7-3 with TRBJ2-3; D may be TRBD1 (6 bases). This CDR3 comprises 16 residues. Germline V gives CDR1 SGHTA, CDR2 FQGTGA. The germline V and J ends were trimmed by 1 base and 2 bases, with 13 bases remaining between them. The chain's CDR3 is CASSLKAGAPTDTQYF. CDR3 nucleotide sequence: TGTGCCAGCAGCTTAAAAGCAGGGGCCCCCACAGATACGCAGTATTTT.

The chain has TRBV5-1 and TRBJ2-1; a possible D gene is TRBD2 (5 bases). The germline CDR1 and CDR2 sequences are SGHRS and YFSETQ. Trimming cost V 1 base and J 3 bases, with 14 bases left between them. The CDR3 has 16 residues. The CDR3 loop is CASSLTSSVLYNEQFF. CDR3 coding DNA: TGCGCCAGCAGCTTGACAAGTAGCGTTCTCTACAATGAGCAGTTCTTC.

The V and J genes are TRBV4-1 and TRBJ1-5, with D perhaps TRBD1 (5 bases). V was pared by 4 bases and J by 1 base, with 23 bases between. This CDR3 spans 19 amino acids. Looked up from germline, CDR1 is MGHRA and CDR2 is YSYEKL. CDR3 in DNA: TGCGCCAGCAGCCTAGAACCTCATCAAGGGGCATTGAGCAATCAGCCCCAGCATTTT. As protein: CASSLEPHQGALSNQPQHF.

The chain has TRBV5-1 and TRBJ2-1; D not resolved. The CDR3 extends over 13 amino acids. Between the trimmed V and J ends, which lost 0 bases and 10 bases, there was a span of 11 bases. Germline-derived CDR1 and CDR2 are SGHRS and YFSETQ. This CDR3 is CASSLDSRLEQFF. CDR3 nucleotides: TGCGCCAGCAGCTTGGATAGCCGACTGGAGCAGTTCTTC.

This chain uses TRBV18 with TRBJ2-2, with TRBD1 matching 7 bases. Trimming removed 3 bases from V and 0 bases from J; junction bases left unmatched: 4. CDR3 size: 16 residues. Germline CDR1 is KGHSH and CDR2 is LQKENI. The CDR3 sequence is CASSPRDSPNTGELFF. CDR3 nucleotides: TGTGCCAGCTCACCTAGGGACAGTCCGAACACCGGGGAGCTGTTTTTT.

The V and J genes are TRBV9 and TRBJ2-2, with TRBD1 identical over 7 bases. The CDR3 length is 17 residues. The V gene's germline CDR1 is SGDLS and CDR2 YYNGEE. With V trimmed by 4 bases and J by 0 bases, 9 bases remained unmatched. The CDR3 is CASSLDRNSANTGELFF. CDR3 DNA: TGTGCCAGCAGCTTGGACAGGAACTCAGCGAACACCGGGGAGCTGTTTTTT.

The chain links TRBV28 to TRBJ2-1; TRBD1 matches at 7 bases. With 3 bases clipped from V and 6 bases from J, the junction kept 8 bases outside the gene matches. The CDR3 spans 15 residues. Germline CDR1 is MDHEN and CDR2 is SYDVKM. The CDR3 sequence is CASSLRGGYRNEQFF. The CDR3 DNA reads as TGTGCCAGCAGTTTGCGAGGGGGCTATCGCAATGAGCAGTTCTTC.

This clone was counted a few times. The chain recombines TRBV7-3 with TRBJ2-1; 14 positions agree with TRBD2. This CDR3 contains 16 residues. The germline V gene has CDR1 SGHTA and CDR2 FQGTGA. Trimming at V came to 3 bases and at J to 7 bases, leaving 5 bases not matched to a gene. The CDR3 here is CASSFGLAGGLNEQFF. The CDR3 region has the DNA TGTGCCAGCAGCTTCGGACTAGCGGGGGGTTTGAATGAGCAGTTCTTC.

The J gene is TRBJ1-5, the V gene TRBV7-8; TRBD1 is a possible D gene (6 bases). The CDR3 has 16 amino acids. In germline, CDR1 is SGHVS, CDR2 FQNEAQ. V lost 3 bases and J lost 3, with 15 bases in between. The CDR3 DNA is TGTGCCAGCAGCTTGGGGGCCCGAGACTTCAATCAGCCCCAGCATTTT. This gives the protein CASSLGARDFNQPQHF.

The rearrangement links TRBV24-1 to TRBJ2-3; no clear D. Germline V gene data show CDR1 as KGHDR and CDR2 as SFDVKD. Trimming cost V 6 bases and J 6 bases, with 18 bases left between them. This CDR3 is built from 15 residues. The CDR3 DNA reads as TGTGCCACCAGTACCGGCTGGCACAGTCGGGATACGCAGTATTTT. Its translation: CATSTGWHSRDTQYF.

The rearrangement joins TRBV10-3 to TRBJ2-5; weak D call: TRBD1 (6 bases). The germline gives CDR1 ENHRY, CDR2 SYGVKD. The CDR3 spans 14 residues. V was trimmed by 6 bases and J by 5 bases, leaving 16 bases between them. The CDR3 spells CAIRGTTGGETQYF. For the CDR3, the DNA is TGTGCCATCAGGGGAACGACAGGTGGCGAGACCCAGTACTTC.

This CDR3 reads CAISDLASGGGYEQYF. CDR3 DNA sequence: TGTGCCATCAGTGATTTGGCTAGCGGAGGCGGCTACGAGCAGTACTTC. The chain couples TRBV10-3 to TRBJ2-7; 7 positions agree with TRBD2. Per germline, CDR1 ENHRY and CDR2 SYGVKD. V shed 3 bases and J 3 bases; nucleotides not matched to a gene: 11. The CDR3 sequence is 16 residues long.

The CDR3 protein is CASSLPSGGTGELFF. The CDR3 nucleotides are TGTGCCAGCAGCTTGCCTAGCGGGGGGACCGGGGAGCTGTTTTTT. The chain employs TRBV5-5 and TRBJ2-2, with TRBD2 matching 11 bases. The CDR3 contains 15 residues. Losses at the gene ends were 1 base for V and 5 bases for J; bases not matched to a gene: 1. The germline V gene encodes CDR1 SGHKS and CDR2 YYEKEE (reference sequence).

The CDR3 DNA reads TGCGCCAGCAGCACCCCAAAGAAGGGGCCTGAGCAGTTCTTC. Translation gives CASSTPKKGPEQFF. This chain connects TRBV4-1 to TRBJ2-1; tentative D call: TRBD1 (5 bases). Trimming cost V 5 bases and J 9 bases, with 17 bases left between them. The CDR3 consists of 14 residues. Per the germline V gene, CDR1 is MGHRA and CDR2 is YSYEKL.

This clone is a singleton in its sample. The chain has TRBV28 and TRBJ2-1; 8 bases fit TRBD2. The J segment lost 8 bases and the V segment lost 3 bases, leaving 9 bases of the junction unmatched. The CDR3 covers 15 residues. CDR1 MDHEN and CDR2 SYDVKM come from the germline V gene. CDR3 amino acids: CASSFFGGARHEQFF. In DNA form, the CDR3 reads TGTGCCAGCAGTTTCTTCGGGGGGGCCAGGCATGAGCAGTTCTTC.

The V call is TRBV6-5, the J call TRBJ1-6; D gene ambiguous. V was cut by 8 bases and J by 4 bases, with 15 bases left in between. The CDR3 length is 15 residues. The germline CDR1 and CDR2 sequences are MNHEY and SVGAGI. CDR3 coding DNA: TGTGCCAGCCTTGAGAGGTTGGGTTATAATTCACCCCTCCACTTT. It translates to CASLERLGYNSPLHF.

This sequence joins TRBV29-1 and TRBJ2-3; the D gene is possibly TRBD2 (7 bases). V gave up 3 bases and J gave up 6 bases, with 13 bases separating them. CDR3 length: 13 residues. CDR1 is SQVTM, CDR2 ANQGSEA, per germline. As DNA, the CDR3 is TGCAGCGTTGATGGGGGGGGCCTGGATACGCAGTATTTT. The encoded protein is CSVDGGGLDTQYF.

CDR3 nucleotides: TGCGCCAGCAGCTCACAAAAGGGGGTCGGGGAGCTGTTTTTT. Protein: CASSSQKGVGELFF. The chain carries TRBV5-1 and TRBJ2-2, with a tentative D call TRBD1 (6 bases). In germline, CDR1 is SGHRS, CDR2 YFSETQ. The CDR3 totals 14 residues. With 3 bases removed from V and 7 bases from J, the gap between germline ends came to 13 bases.